This T cell receptor beta chain emerged from a study of blood T cell repertoires in COVID-19. Whole-study context: Material from acute and convalescent COVID-19 was sourced from the United States, Italy and Spain. Nucleic acid was either cDNA or gDNA, and it came from T cells, B-cell-depleted T cells, or PBMCs.

Original methodology: Amplified reference gene primers provided the basis for estimating nucleated cell counts. Profiling relied on immunoSEQ multiplex PCR, and the TCRdb table lists in-frame clones only, not all of them. For V, J and clone size, that table is used; D and trimming come from the DNA. The table records roughly 140,000 clones, around 80% of them present only once. CDR3 length: 16 residues. Germline CDR1 LGHNA, CDR2 YNFKEQ. The V segment lost 1 base and the J segment 2 bases; nucleotides outside the gene matches: 5. The V call is TRBV4-2, the J call TRBJ2-3; TRBD1 matches 8 bases. The origin of this receptor is a human donor in a cohort sampled during active COVID-19. The sequenced sample consisted of peripheral blood. The CDR3 region has the DNA TGTGCCAGCAGCCAAGGACAGGGGACCATCACAGATACGCAGTATTTT. Residues: CASSQGQGTITDTQYF.